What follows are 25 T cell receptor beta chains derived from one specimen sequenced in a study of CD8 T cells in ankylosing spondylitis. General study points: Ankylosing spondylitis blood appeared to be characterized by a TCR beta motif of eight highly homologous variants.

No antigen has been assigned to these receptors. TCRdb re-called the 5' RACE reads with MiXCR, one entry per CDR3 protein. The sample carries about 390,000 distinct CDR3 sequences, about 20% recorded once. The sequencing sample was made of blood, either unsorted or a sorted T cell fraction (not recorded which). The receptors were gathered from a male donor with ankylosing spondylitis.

The DNA for the CDR3 is TGTGCCAGCTCTAAGAAAGGGATTCAGAACACTGAAGCTTTCTTT. The encoded protein is CASSKKGIQNTEAFF. The V gene is TRBV18, the J gene TRBJ1-1; D is unclear. CDR1 and CDR2 from the germline V gene are KGHSH and LQKENI. V was trimmed by 6 bases and J by 1 base, leaving 15 bases between them. This CDR3 has 15 amino acids. The full variable domain, in which reference TRBV18 and TRBJ1-1 provide the parts outside the CDR3, is NAGVMQNPRHLVRRRGQEARLRCSPMKGHSHVYWYRQLPEEGLKFMVYLQKENIIDESGMPKERFSAEFPKEGPSILRIQQVVRGDSAAYFCASSKKGIQNTEAFFGQGTRLTVV.

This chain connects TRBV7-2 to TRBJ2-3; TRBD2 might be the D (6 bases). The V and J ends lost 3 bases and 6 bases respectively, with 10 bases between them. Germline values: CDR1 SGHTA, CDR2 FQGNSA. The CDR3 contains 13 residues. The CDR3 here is CASSLDYRDTQYF. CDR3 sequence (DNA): TGTGCCAGCAGCTTGGACTATCGCGATACGCAGTATTTT.

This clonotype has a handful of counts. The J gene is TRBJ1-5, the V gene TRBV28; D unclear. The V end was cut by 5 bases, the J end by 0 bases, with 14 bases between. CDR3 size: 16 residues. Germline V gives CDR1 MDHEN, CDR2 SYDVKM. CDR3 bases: TGTGCCAGCAGTAATGGAAAGGTCTATAGCAATCAGCCCCAGCATTTT. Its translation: CASSNGKVYSNQPQHF.

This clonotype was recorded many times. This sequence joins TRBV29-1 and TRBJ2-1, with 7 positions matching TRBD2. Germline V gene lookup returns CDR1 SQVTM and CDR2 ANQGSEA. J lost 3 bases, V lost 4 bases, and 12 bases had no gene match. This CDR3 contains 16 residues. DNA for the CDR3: TGCAGCGTTGGGGCCCCGCTAGCGGCTGACTACAATGAGCAGTTCTTC. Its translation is CSVGAPLAADYNEQFF.

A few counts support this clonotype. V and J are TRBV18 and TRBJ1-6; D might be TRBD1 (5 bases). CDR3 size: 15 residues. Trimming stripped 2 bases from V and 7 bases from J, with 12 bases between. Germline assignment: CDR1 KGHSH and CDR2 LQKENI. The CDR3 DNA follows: TGTGCCAGCTCACCATCAGGGCGTCGGAATTCACCCCTCCACTTT. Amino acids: CASSPSGRRNSPLHF. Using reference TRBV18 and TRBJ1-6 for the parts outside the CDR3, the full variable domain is NAGVMQNPRHLVRRRGQEARLRCSPMKGHSHVYWYRQLPEEGLKFMVYLQKENIIDESGMPKERFSAEFPKEGPSILRIQQVVRGDSAAYFCASSPSGRRNSPLHFGNGTRLTVT.

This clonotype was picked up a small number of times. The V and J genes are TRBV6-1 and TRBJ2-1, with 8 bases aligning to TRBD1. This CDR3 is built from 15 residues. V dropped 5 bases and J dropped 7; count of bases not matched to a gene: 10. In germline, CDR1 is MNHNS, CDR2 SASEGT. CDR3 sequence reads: CASSPGGRGHNEQFF. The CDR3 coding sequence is TGTGCCAGCAGTCCGGGCGGCAGGGGGCATAATGAGCAGTTCTTC.

CDR3 sequence: CASSSTGTRLNTEAFF. CDR3 DNA: TGTGCCAGCAGTTCCACAGGGACGAGATTAAACACTGAAGCTTTCTTT. The chain carries TRBV27 and TRBJ1-1, with D perhaps matching TRBD1 (6 bases). Trimming pared 4 bases from V and 2 bases from J, leaving 17 bases between. The CDR3 contains 16 residues. Per the germline V gene, CDR1 is MNHEY and CDR2 is SMNVEV (reference sequence).

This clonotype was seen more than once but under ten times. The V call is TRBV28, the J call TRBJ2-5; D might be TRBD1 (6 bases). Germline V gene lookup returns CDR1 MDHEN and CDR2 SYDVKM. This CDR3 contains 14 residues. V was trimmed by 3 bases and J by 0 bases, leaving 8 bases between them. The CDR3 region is CASSLRGYQETQYF. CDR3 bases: TGTGCCAGCAGTTTGAGGGGGTACCAAGAGACCCAGTACTTC.

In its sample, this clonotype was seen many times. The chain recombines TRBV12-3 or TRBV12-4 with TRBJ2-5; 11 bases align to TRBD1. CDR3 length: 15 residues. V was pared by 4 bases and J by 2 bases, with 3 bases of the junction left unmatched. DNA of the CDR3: TGTGCCAGCAGTTGGACAGGGGGCTATCAAGAGACCCAGTACTTC. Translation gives CASSWTGGYQETQYF.

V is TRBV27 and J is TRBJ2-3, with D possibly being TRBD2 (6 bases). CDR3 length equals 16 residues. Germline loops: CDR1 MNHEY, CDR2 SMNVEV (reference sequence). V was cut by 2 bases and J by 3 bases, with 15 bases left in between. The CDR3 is CASSLRVRLETDTQYF. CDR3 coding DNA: TGTGCCAGCAGTTTAAGAGTAAGACTAGAGACAGATACGCAGTATTTT.

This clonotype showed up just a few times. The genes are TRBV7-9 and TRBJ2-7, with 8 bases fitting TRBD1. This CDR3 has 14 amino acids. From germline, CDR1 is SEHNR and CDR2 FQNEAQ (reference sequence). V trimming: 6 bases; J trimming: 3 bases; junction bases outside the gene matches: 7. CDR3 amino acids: CASRPRDRYYEQYF. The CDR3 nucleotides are TGTGCCAGCAGACCAAGGGACAGGTACTACGAGCAGTACTTC. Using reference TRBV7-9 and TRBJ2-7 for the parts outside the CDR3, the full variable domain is DTGVSQNPRHKITKRGQNVTFRCDPISEHNRLYWYRQTLGQGPEFLTYFQNEAQLEKSRLLSDRFSAERPKGSFSTLEIQRTEQGDSAMYLCASRPRDRYYEQYFGPGTRLTVT.

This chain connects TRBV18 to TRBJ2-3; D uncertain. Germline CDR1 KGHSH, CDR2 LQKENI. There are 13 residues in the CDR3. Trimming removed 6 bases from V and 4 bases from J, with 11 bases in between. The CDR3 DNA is TGTGCCAGCTCCGCTGACTCGCCAGATACGCAGTATTTT. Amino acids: CASSADSPDTQYF. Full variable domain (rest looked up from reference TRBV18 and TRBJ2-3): NAGVMQNPRHLVRRRGQEARLRCSPMKGHSHVYWYRQLPEEGLKFMVYLQKENIIDESGMPKERFSAEFPKEGPSILRIQQVVRGDSAAYFCASSADSPDTQYFGPGTRLTVL.

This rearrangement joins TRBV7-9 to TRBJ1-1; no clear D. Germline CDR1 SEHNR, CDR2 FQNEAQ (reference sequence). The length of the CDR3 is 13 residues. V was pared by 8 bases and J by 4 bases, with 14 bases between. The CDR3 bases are TGTGCCAGCGGGCAGTTTGTGGCCACTGAAGCTTTCTTT. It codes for CASGQFVATEAFF.

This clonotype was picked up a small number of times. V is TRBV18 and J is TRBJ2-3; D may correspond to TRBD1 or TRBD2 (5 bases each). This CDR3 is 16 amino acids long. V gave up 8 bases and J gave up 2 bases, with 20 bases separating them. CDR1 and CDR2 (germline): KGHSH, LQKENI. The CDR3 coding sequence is TGTGCCAGCGCCCCGGACATTCGGGGACCCACAGATACGCAGTATTTT. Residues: CASAPDIRGPTDTQYF.

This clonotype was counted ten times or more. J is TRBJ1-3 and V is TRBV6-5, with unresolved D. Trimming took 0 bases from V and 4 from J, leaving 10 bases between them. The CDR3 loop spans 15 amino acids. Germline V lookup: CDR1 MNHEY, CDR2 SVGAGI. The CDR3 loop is CASSYSGVQGNTIYF. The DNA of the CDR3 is TGTGCCAGCAGTTACTCGGGAGTACAAGGAAACACCATATATTTT.

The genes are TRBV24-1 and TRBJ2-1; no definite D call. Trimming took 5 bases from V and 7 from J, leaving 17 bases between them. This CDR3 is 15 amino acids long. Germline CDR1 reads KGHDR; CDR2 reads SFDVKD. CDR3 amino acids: CATSGRESLGNEQFF. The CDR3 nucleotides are TGTGCCACCAGTGGGAGAGAGAGTTTGGGAAATGAGCAGTTCTTC.

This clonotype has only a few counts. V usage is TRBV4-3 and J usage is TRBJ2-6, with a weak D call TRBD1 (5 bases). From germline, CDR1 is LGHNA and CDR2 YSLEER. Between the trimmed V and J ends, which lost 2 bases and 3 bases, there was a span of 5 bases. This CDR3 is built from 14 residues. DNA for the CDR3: TGCGCCAGCAGCCAAAGGGGTGGGGCCAACGTCCTGACTTTC. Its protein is CASSQRGGANVLTF.

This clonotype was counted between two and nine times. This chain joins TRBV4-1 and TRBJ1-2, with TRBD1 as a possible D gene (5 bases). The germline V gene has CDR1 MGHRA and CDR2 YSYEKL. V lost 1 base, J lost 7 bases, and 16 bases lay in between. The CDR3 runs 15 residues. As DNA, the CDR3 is TGCGCCAGCAGCCAAGTTCAGAACAGGTTCGGTGGCTACACCTTC. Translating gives CASSQVQNRFGGYTF.

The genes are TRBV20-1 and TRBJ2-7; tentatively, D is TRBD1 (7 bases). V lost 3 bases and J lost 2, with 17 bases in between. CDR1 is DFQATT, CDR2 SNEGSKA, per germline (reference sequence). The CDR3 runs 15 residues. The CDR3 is CSASGGGTATYEQYF. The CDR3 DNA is TGCAGTGCTAGCGGGGGCGGGACAGCAACCTACGAGCAGTACTTC.

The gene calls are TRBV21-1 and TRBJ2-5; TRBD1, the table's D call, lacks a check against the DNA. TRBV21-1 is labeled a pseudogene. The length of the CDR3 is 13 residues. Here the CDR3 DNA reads TGTGCCAGCGGGGGGGGAGATCAAGAGACCCAGTACTTC. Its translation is CASGGGDQETQYF.

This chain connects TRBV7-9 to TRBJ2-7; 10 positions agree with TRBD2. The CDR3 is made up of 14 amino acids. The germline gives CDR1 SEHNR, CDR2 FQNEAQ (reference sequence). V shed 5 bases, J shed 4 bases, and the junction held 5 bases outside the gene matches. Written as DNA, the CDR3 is TGTGCCAGCAGCAAAGCGGGAGGGTCATACGAGCAGTACTTC. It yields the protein CASSKAGGSYEQYF.

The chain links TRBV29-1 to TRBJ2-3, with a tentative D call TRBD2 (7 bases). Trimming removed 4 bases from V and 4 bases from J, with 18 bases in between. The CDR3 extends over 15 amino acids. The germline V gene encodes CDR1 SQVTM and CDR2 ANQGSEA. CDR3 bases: TGCAGCGTTGGGTCGGGGGGCAGGGTGTCAGATACGCAGTATTTT. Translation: CSVGSGGRVSDTQYF.

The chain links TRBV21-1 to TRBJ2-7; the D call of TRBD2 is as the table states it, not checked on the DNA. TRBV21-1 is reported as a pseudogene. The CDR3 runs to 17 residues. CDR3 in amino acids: CASSKWATGERAPEQYF. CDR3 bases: TGTGCCAGCAGCAAGTGGGCTACTGGGGAGAGGGCCCCCGAGCAGTACTTC.

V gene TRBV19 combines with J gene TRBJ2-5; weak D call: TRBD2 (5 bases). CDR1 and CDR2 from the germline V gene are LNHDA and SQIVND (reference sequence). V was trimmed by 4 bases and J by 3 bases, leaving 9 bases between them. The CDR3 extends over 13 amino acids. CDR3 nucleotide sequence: TGTGCCAGTAGTAAGGACTTTGAAGAGACCCAGTACTTC. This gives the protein CASSKDFEETQYF.

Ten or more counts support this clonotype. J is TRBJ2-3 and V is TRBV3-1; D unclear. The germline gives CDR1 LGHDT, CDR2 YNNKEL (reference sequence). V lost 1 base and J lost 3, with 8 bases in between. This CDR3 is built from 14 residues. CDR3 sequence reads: CASSQGLVTDTQYF. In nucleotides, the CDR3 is TGTGCCAGCAGCCAAGGGCTAGTAACAGATACGCAGTATTTT.